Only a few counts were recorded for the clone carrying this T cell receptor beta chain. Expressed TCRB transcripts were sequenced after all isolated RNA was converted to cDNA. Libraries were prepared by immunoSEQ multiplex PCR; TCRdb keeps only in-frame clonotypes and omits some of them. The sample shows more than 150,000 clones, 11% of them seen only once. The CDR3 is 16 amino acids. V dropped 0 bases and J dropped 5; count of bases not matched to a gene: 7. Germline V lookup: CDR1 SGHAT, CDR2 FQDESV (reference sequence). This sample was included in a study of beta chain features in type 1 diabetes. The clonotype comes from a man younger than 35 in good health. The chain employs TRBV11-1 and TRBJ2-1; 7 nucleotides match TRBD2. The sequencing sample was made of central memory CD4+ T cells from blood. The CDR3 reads CASSLALSGANNEQFF. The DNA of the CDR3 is TGTGCCAGCAGCTTAGCGCTCAGCGGGGCAAACAATGAGCAGTTCTTC. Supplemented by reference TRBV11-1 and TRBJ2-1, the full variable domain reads EAEVAQSPRYKITEKSQAVAFWCDPISGHATLYWYRQILGQGPELLVQFQDESVVDDSQLPKDRFSAERLKGVDSTLKIQPAELGDSAMYLCASSLALSGANNEQFFGPGTRLTVL.